This TCR beta chain was found in a study of graft-versus-host responses after intestinal transplantation. On the study more broadly: For approximately 3 years after anti-thymocyte globulin induction, all recipients took tacrolimus and steroids.

Comment on this clone: Its antigen is as yet unknown.

Profiling relied on immunoSEQ multiplex PCR, and the TCRdb table lists in-frame clones only, not all of them. Of over 70,000 clones listed, roughly four fifths are singletons. Germline V gene lookup returns CDR1 SEHNR and CDR2 FQNEAQ (reference sequence). The V gene end was trimmed by 5 bases and the J gene end by 0 bases; junction bases not matched to a gene: 7. The CDR3 has 16 residues. Study-wide findings and caveats: Present in recipient marrow, GvH clones included some that appeared first in ileum or blood. The highest levels of circulating GvH clones went along with early declines in HvG clones after transplant. Subjects displaying graft-donor T cell macrochimerism possessed elevated graft-versus-host to host-versus-graft clonal ratios inside allografts.

V is TRBV7-9 and J is TRBJ2-1; TRBD2 matches at 7 bases. Specimen: unstimulated CD8+ T cells sorted from spleen or lymph node cells, collected before intestinal transplant. The source of this sequence is a human donor who received an intestinal transplant. Here the CDR3 DNA reads TGTGCCAGCAGCACCATCGGCGGGAGCTCCTACAATGAGCAGTTCTTC. This encodes CASSTIGGSSYNEQFF.